This T cell receptor (beta chain) comes out of a study of cytomegalovirus exposure and HLA in healthy donors. General observations from the study: In a later analysis, HLA-associated TCR beta chains were more clonally expanded than equally common others.

Remarks on this clone: Its antigen is undetermined.

Germline loops: CDR1 MNHEY, CDR2 SMNVEV (reference sequence). Trimming removed 8 bases from V and 7 bases from J; junction bases left unmatched: 14. The CDR3 contains 16 residues. PCR employed 60 Vbeta and 13 Jbeta primers. Only in-frame clones appear in the TCRdb table, and some are missing; sequencing was by immunoSEQ multiplex PCR. Here the sample spans 85,000 to 130,000 clones, around three quarters being singletons. The sequenced material came from PBMCs. The clonotype originates from a woman aged 45-59 years in good health and CMV-seropositive. The chain links TRBV27 to TRBJ1-5; 10 bases are a match to TRBD1. In DNA form, the CDR3 reads TGTGCCAGCGTCAGTACCGGGACAGGGGTGGGGCAGCCCCAGCATTTT. The encoded protein is CASVSTGTGVGQPQHF.